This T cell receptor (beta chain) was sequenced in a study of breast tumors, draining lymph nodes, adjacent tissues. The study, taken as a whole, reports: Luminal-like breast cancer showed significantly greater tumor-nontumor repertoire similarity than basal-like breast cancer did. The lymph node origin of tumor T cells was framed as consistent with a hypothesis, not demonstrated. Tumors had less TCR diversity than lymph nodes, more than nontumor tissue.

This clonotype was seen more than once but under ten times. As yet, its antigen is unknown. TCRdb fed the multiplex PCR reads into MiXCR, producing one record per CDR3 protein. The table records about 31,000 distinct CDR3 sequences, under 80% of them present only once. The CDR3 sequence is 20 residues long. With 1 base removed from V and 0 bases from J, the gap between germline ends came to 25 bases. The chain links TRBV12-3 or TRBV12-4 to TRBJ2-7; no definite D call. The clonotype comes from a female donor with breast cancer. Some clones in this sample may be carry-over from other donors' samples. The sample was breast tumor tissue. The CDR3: CASSLDYTRSRAASSYEQYF. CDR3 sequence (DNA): TGTGCCAGCAGTTTAGATTACACCCGCTCTAGGGCGGCCAGCTCCTACGAGCAGTACTTC.